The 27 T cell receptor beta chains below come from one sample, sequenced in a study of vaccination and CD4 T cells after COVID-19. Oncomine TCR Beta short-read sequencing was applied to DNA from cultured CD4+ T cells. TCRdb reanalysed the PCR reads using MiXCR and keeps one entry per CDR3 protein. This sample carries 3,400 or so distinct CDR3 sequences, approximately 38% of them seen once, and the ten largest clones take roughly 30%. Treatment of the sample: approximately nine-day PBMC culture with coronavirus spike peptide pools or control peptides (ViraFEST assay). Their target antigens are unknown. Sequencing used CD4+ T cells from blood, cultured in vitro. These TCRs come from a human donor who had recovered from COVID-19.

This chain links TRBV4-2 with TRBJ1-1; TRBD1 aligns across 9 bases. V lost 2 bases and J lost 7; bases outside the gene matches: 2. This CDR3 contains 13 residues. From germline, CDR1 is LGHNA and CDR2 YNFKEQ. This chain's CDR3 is CASSQRTGDEAFF. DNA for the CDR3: TGTGCCAGCAGCCAACGGACAGGGGATGAAGCTTTCTTT.

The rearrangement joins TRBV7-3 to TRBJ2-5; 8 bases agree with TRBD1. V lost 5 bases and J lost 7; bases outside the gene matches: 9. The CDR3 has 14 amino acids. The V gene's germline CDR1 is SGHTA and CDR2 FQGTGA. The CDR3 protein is CASSPGTGGRTQYF. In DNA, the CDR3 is TGTGCCAGCAGCCCAGGGACAGGAGGGAGGACCCAGTACTTC.

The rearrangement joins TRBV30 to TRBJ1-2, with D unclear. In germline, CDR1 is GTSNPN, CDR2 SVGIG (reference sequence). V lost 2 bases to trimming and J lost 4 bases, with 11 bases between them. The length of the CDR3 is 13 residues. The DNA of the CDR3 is TGTGCCTGGAGTCCGGGGTACGGCTATGGCTACACCTTC. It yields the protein CAWSPGYGYGYTF.

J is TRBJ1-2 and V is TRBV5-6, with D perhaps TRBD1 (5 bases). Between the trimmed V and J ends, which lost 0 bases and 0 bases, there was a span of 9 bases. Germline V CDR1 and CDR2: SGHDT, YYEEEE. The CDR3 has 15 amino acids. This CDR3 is CASSLGGSSNYGYTF. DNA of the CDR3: TGTGCCAGCAGCTTGGGGGGCAGTTCTAACTATGGCTACACCTTC.

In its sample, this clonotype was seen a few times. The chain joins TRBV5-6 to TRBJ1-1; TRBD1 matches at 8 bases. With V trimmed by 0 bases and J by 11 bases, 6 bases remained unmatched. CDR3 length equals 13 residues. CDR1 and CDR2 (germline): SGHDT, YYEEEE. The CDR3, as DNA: TGTGCCAGCAGCTTGGCCGGACAGGGTGGGGCTTTCTTT. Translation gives CASSLAGQGGAFF.

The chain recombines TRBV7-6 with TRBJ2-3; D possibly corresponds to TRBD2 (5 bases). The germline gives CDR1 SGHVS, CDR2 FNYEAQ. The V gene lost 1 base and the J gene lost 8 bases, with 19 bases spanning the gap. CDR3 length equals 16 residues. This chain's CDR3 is CASSLGTHPGEGTQYF. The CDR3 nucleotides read TGTGCCAGCAGCTTAGGGACGCACCCCGGGGAAGGTACGCAGTATTTT.

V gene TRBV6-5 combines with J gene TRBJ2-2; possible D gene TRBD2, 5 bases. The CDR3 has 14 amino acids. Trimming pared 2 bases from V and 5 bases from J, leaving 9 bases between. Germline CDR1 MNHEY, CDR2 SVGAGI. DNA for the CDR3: TGTGCCAGCAGTTACGGGGAGTCGACCGGGGAGCTGTTTTTT. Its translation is CASSYGESTGELFF.

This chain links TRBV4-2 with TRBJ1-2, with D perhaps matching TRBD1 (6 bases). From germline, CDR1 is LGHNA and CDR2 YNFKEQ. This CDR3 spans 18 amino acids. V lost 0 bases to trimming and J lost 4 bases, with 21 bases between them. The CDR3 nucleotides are TGTGCCAGCAGCCAAGAATTGGTCCGGCCGGGGGCCGGCTATGGCTACACCTTC. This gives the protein CASSQELVRPGAGYGYTF.

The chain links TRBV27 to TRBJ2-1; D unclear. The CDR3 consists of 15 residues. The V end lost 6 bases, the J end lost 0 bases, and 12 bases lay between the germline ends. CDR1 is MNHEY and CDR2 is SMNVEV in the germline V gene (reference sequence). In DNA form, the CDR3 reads TGTGCCAGCAGGTTGGGCGGCAGCTCCTACAATGAGCAGTTCTTC. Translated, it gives CASRLGGSSYNEQFF.

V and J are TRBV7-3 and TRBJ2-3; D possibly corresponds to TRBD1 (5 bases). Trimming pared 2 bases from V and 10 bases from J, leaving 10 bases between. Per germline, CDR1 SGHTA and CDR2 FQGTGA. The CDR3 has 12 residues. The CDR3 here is CASSLGGAAQYF. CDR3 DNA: TGTGCCAGCAGCTTAGGTGGGGCTGCGCAGTATTTT. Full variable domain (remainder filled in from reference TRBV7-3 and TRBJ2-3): GAGVSQTPSNKVTEKGKYVELRCDPISGHTALYWYRQSLGQGPEFLIYFQGTGAADDSGLPNDRFFAVRPEGSVSTLKIQRTERGDSAVYLCASSLGGAAQYFGPGTRLTVL.

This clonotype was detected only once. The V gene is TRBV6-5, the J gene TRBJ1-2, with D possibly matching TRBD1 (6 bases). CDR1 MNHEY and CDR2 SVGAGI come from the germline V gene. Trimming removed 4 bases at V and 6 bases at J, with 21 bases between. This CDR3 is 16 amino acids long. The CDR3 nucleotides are TGTGCCAGCAGTTGCTCGAGCGTGGGGGCGCAAAATGGCTACACCTTC. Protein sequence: CASSCSSVGAQNGYTF.

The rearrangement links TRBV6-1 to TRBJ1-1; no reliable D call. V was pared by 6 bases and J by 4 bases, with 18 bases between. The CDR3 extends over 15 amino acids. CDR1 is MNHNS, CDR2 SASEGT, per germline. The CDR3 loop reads CASRYTTTASTEAFF. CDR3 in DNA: TGTGCCAGCAGATATACGACGACTGCCTCCACTGAAGCTTTCTTT.

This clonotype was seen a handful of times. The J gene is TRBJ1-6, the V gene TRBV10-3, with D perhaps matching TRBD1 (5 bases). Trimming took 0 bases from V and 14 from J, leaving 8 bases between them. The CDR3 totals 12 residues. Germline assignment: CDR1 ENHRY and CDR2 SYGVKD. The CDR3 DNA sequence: TGTGCCATCAGTGAGTCGACGGGGGCCCTCCACTTT. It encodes CAISESTGALHF.

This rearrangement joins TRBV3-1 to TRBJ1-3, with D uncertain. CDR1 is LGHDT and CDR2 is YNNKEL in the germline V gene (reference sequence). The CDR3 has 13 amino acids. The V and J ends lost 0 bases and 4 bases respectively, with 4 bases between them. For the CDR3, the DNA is TGTGCCAGCAGCCAAGATGAGGGAAACACCATATATTTT. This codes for CASSQDEGNTIYF.

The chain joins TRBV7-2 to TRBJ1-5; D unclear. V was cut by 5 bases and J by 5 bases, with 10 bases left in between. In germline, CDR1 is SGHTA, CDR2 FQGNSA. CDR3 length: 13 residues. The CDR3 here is CASSPRPDQPQHF. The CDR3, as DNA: TGTGCCAGCAGCCCCAGACCTGATCAGCCCCAGCATTTT.

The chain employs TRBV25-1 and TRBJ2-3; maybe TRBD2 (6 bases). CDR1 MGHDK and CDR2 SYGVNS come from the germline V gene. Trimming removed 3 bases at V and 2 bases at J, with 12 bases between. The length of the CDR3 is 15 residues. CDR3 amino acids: CASSDWGGNTDTQYF. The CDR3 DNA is TGTGCCAGCAGTGATTGGGGAGGTAACACAGATACGCAGTATTTT.

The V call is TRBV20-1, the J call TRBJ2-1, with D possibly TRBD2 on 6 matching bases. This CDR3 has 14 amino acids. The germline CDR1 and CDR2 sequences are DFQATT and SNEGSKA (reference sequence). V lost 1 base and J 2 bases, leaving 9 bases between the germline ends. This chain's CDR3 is CSARGPGAYNEQFF. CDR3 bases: TGCAGTGCTAGAGGGCCGGGGGCCTACAATGAGCAGTTCTTC.

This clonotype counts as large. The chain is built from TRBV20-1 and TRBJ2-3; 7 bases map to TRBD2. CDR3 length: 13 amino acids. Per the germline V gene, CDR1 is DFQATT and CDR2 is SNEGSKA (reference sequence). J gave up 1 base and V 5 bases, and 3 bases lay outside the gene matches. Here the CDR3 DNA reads TGCAGTGCTCAGCGGGGAGGCACAGATACGCAGTATTTT. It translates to CSAQRGGTDTQYF.

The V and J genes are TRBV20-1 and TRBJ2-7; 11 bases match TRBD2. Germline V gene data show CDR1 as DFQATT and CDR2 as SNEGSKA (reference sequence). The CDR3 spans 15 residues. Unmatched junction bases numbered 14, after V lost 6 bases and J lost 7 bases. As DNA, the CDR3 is TGCAGTGCGATCCATAGCGGGGGGGCCTCGGGGGAGCAGTACTTC. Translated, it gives CSAIHSGGASGEQYF.

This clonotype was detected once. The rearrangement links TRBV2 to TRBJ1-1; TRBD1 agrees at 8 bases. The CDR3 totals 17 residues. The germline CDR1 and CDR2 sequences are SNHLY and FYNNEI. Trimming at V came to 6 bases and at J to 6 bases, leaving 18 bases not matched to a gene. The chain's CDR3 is CASRPGQGDVLFPEAFF. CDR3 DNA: TGTGCCAGCAGGCCTGGACAGGGCGATGTCTTATTCCCTGAAGCTTTCTTT. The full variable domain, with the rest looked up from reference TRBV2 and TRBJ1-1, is EPEVTQTPSHQVTQMGQEVILRCVPISNHLYFYWYRQILGQKVEFLVSFYNNEISEKSEIFDDQFSVERPDGSNFTLKIRSTKLEDSAMYFCASRPGQGDVLFPEAFFGQGTRLTVV.

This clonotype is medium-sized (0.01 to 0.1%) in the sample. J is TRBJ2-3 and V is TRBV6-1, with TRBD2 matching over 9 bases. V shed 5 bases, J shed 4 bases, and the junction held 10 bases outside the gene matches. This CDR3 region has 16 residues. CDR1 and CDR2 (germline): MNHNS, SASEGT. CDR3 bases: TGTGCCAGCAGTAAGACTAGCGGACTCCCCGCAGATACGCAGTATTTT. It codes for CASSKTSGLPADTQYF.

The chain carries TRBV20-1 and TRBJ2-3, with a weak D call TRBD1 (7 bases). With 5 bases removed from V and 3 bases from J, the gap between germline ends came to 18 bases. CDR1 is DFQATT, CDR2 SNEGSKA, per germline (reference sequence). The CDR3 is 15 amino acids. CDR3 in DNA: TGCAGTGCTGGTGACAGGGTAGGAGGGACAGATACGCAGTATTTT. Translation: CSAGDRVGGTDTQYF.

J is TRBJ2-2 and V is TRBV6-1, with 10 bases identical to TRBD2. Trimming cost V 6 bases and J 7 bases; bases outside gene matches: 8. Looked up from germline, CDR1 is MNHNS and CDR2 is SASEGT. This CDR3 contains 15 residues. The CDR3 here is CASRPKRGGIGELFF. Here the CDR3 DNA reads TGTGCCAGCAGGCCCAAGCGGGGGGGAATCGGGGAGCTGTTTTTT.

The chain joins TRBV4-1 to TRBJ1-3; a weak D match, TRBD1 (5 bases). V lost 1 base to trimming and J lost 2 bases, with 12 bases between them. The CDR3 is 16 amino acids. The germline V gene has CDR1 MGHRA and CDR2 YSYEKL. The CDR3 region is CASSQGGQGAGNTIYF. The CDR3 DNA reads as TGCGCCAGCAGCCAAGGAGGGCAGGGTGCTGGAAACACCATATATTTT.

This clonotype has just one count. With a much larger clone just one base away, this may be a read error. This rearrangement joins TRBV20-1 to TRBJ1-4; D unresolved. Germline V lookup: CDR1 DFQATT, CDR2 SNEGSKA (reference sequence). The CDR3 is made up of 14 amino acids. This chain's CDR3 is CSALVSPNYEELFF. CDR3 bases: TGCAGTGCTCTAGTCTCTCCTAACTATGAAGAACTGTTTTTT.

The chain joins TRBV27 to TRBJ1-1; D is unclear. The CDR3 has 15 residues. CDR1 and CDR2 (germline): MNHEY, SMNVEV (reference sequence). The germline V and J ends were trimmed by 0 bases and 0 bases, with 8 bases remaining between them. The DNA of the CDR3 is TGTGCCAGCAGTTTATCGGTCGGATTGAACACTGAAGCTTTCTTT. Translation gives CASSLSVGLNTEAFF.

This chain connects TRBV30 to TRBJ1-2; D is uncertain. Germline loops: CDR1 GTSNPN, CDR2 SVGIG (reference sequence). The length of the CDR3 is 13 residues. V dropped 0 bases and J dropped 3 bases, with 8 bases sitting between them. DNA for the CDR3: TGTGCCTGGAGTGTACGCTGGCACTATGGCTACACCTTC. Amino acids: CAWSVRWHYGYTF.